These 20 T cell receptor beta chains were sequenced from one sample in a study of T-cell reconstitution after alpha-beta-depleted transplantation in children (TCRdb year 2016). The method behind the library was PCR. The reads were generated on an Illumina HiSeq 2500. TCR libraries were prepared with molecular barcoding, using unique molecular identifiers to normalize TCRbeta repertoire quantification. TCRdb itself trimmed the public reads at Q25 with fastp, ran MiXCR and retained productive beta chains. Rows matching on CDR3 protein sequence are summarized as one entry with the most common DNA and genes. The sample table records fewer than 550,000 distinct CDR3 sequences; about 10% of these occur just once. Roughly 15% of the sample is in the top ten clones. The sample's treatment or condition label, in plain terms: allogeneic hematopoietic cell transplantation with graft depleted of TCRalphabeta T cells and CD19 B cells.

The sample consisted of PBMCs, mostly from graft donor cells, taken 180 days after TCRalphabeta/CD19-depleted stem cell transplant. These receptors were collected from a female patient between 2 and 10 years old who had a stem cell transplant for aplastic anemia, so the T cells may come from the graft donor.

CDR3 sequence reads: CASSVDRAQPQHF. CDR3 bases: TGTGCCAGCAGTGTGGACAGGGCCCAGCCCCAGCATTTT. The J gene is TRBJ1-5, the V gene TRBV6-2 or TRBV6-3, with TRBD1 matching over 8 bases. With V trimmed by 5 bases and J by 7 bases, 4 bases remained unmatched. Germline V gene data show CDR1 as MNHEY and CDR2 as SVGEGT. CDR3 size: 13 residues.

This clonotype has more than one count but fewer than ten. Here the CDR3 DNA reads TGTGCCAGCAGTTACTCCTTGAACACTGAAGCTTTCTTT. This sequence encodes CASSYSLNTEAFF. The chain couples TRBV6-5 to TRBJ1-1; D remains ambiguous. The CDR3 totals 13 residues. Germline loops: CDR1 MNHEY, CDR2 SVGAGI. Deletions cut 0 bases from V and 0 bases from J, with 2 bases between.

This chain links TRBV18 with TRBJ2-7; the match to TRBD1 covers 10 bases. The CDR3 loop spans 15 amino acids. With 3 bases clipped from V and 3 bases from J, the junction kept 5 bases outside the gene matches. Germline-derived CDR1 and CDR2 are KGHSH and LQKENI. The CDR3 sequence is CASSPPGQGFYEQYF. CDR3 nucleotide sequence: TGTGCCAGCTCACCCCCGGGACAGGGGTTCTACGAGCAGTACTTC.

This clonotype was counted between two and nine times. This chain joins TRBV20-1 and TRBJ2-1; D ambiguous. Looked up from germline, CDR1 is DFQATT and CDR2 is SNEGSKA (reference sequence). The CDR3 length is 11 residues. In DNA, the CDR3 is TGCAGGGGGTACAGATTCGGTGAGCAGTTCTTC. It yields the protein CRGYRFGEQFF.

The sample holds a few counts of this clonotype. V usage is TRBV29-1 and J usage is TRBJ2-5; D is unclear. Trimming removed 0 bases at V and 5 bases at J, with 16 bases between. Germline CDR1 and CDR2: SQVTM and ANQGSEA. The CDR3 has 15 amino acids. The CDR3 spells CSVEERTFEWETQYF. The DNA for the CDR3 is TGCAGCGTTGAAGAAAGAACTTTTGAGTGGGAGACCCAGTACTTC.

This clonotype has more than one count but fewer than ten. This sequence joins TRBV30 and TRBJ1-4; perhaps TRBD1 as D (5 bases). The germline CDR1 and CDR2 sequences are GTSNPN and SVGIG (reference sequence). V dropped 2 bases and J dropped 11 bases, with 18 bases sitting between them. CDR3 length: 14 residues. CDR3 nucleotides: TGTGCCTGGAGTACGGGGGGTGGCCGGGGGAAACTGTTTTTT. This codes for CAWSTGGGRGKLFF.

This clonotype was recorded at least ten times. The rearrangement joins TRBV28 to TRBJ2-7, with TRBD1 matching over 9 bases. The V gene's germline CDR1 is MDHEN and CDR2 SYDVKM. CDR3 length equals 16 residues. V shed 3 bases and J 5 bases; nucleotides not matched to a gene: 11. The chain's CDR3 is CASSFYGTGSVHEQYV. The CDR3 nucleotides read TGTGCCAGCAGTTTCTACGGGACAGGGAGTGTCCACGAGCAGTACGTC.

This clonotype has a handful of counts. DNA for the CDR3: TGCAGCGTAATGGACAGGGGGAAAGGGGCCAACGTCCTGACTTTC. It translates to CSVMDRGKGANVLTF. The genes are TRBV29-1 and TRBJ2-6; 10 bases agree with TRBD1. Germline V gene data show CDR1 as SQVTM and CDR2 as ANQGSEA. CDR3 length: 15 amino acids. J gave up 4 bases and V 6 bases, and 6 bases lay outside the gene matches.

The chain carries TRBV2 and TRBJ2-2, with 10 bases matching TRBD1. The V gene's germline CDR1 is SNHLY and CDR2 FYNNEI. V gave up 2 bases and J gave up 3 bases; unmatched junction bases: 9. The CDR3 is 18 residues long. The CDR3 bases are TGTGCCAGCAGTGAAAAGTTGGCGGGGACAGGGGACACCGGGGAGCTGTTTTTT. As protein: CASSEKLAGTGDTGELFF.

The chain uses TRBV6-1 and TRBJ1-5, with unresolved D. Germline V gene data show CDR1 as MNHNS and CDR2 as SASEGT. The CDR3 totals 13 residues. Trimming took 5 bases from V and 3 from J, leaving 8 bases between them. This chain's CDR3 is CASSPVYNQPQHF. The DNA for the CDR3 is TGTGCCAGCAGTCCGGTCTACAATCAGCCCCAGCATTTT.

CDR3 nucleotide sequence: TGTGCCAGCAGCCCCCGGACTAGCGGGAGAATTGGGGACACCGGGGAGCTGTTTTTT. It is translated as CASSPRTSGRIGDTGELFF. The rearrangement links TRBV4-2 to TRBJ2-2, with TRBD2 identical over 13 bases. V trimming: 4 bases; J trimming: 3 bases; junction bases outside the gene matches: 11. Germline assignment: CDR1 LGHNA and CDR2 YNFKEQ. The CDR3 loop spans 19 amino acids.

This clonotype was recorded once. The chain uses TRBV5-1 and TRBJ2-2; D uncertain. This CDR3 has 12 residues. V was cut by 4 bases and J by 7 bases, with 8 bases left in between. Germline V lookup: CDR1 SGHRS, CDR2 YFSETQ. The DNA of the CDR3 is TGCGCCAGCAGCCCAACCAACGGGGAGCTGTTTTTT. This sequence encodes CASSPTNGELFF.

This clonotype was found many times. This sequence joins TRBV5-5 and TRBJ2-2; the match to TRBD2 covers 14 bases. Trimming removed 0 bases from V and 7 bases from J; junction bases left unmatched: 5. Germline V gene sequence: CDR1 SGHKS, CDR2 YYEKEE (reference sequence). This CDR3 spans 17 amino acids. The CDR3 bases are TGTGCCAGCAGCTTGGGACTAGCGGGAGGGCCGATCGGGGAGCTGTTTTTT. Amino acids: CASSLGLAGGPIGELFF.

This clonotype was recorded a few times. The V and J genes are TRBV7-9 and TRBJ2-7; D is unclear. The CDR3 has 12 amino acids. Trimming removed 0 bases from V and 9 bases from J, with 9 bases in between. Germline V CDR1 and CDR2: SEHNR, FQNEAQ (reference sequence). CDR3 bases: TGTGCCAGCAGCTTAGCAGGTTCTTGGCAGTACGTC. It codes for CASSLAGSWQYV.

This clonotype was picked up one time. The chain links TRBV7-8 to TRBJ2-7; 11 positions match TRBD1. After removal of 6 bases from V and 5 bases from J, the junction contained 9 bases not matched to a gene. CDR1 SGHVS and CDR2 FQNEAQ come from the germline V gene. CDR3 size: 15 residues. CDR3 bases: TGTGCCAGCAGTTTAAGGGACAGGGGGACTCACGAGCAGTACTTC. It codes for CASSLRDRGTHEQYF.

The table lists this clonotype with a few counts. The chain joins TRBV13 to TRBJ2-1; TRBD2 might be the D (6 bases). Trimming shortened V by 4 bases and J by 6 bases, and 16 bases separated the two germline ends. CDR3 length equals 15 residues. Germline CDR1 is PRHDT and CDR2 is FYEKMQ (reference sequence). The CDR3 DNA follows: TGTGCCAGCAGCTCCCGTGTAGCGGAGACCAATGAGCAGTTCTTC. Its translation: CASSSRVAETNEQFF.

The chain combines TRBV12-3 or TRBV12-4 with TRBJ2-3; no reliable D call. The CDR3 is made up of 13 amino acids. V was shortened by 2 bases and J by 6 bases, with 9 bases between the two germline ends. CDR3 nucleotides: TGTGCCAGCAGTTTAATGATGGGGGATACGCAGTATTTT. This gives the protein CASSLMMGDTQYF.

The rearrangement uses TRBV28 and TRBJ2-7, with 13 bases aligning to TRBD2. CDR3 length: 15 amino acids. Germline CDR1 reads MDHEN; CDR2 reads SYDVKM. V was pared by 5 bases and J by 7 bases, with 8 bases of the junction left unmatched. In nucleotides, the CDR3 is TGTGCCAGCAGTCTTGGACTAGCGGGAGTTCGAGAGCAGTACGTC. Its protein is CASSLGLAGVREQYV.

This clonotype was observed at least ten times. The J gene is TRBJ2-3, the V gene TRBV12-3 or TRBV12-4, with D maybe TRBD1 (5 bases). There are 14 residues in the CDR3. Between the trimmed V and J ends, which lost 3 bases and 3 bases, there was a span of 10 bases. The CDR3 DNA reads as TGTGCCAGCAGTTTTCAGGCAGGGACAGATACGCAGTATTTT. Residues: CASSFQAGTDTQYF.

The V and J genes are TRBV6-2 or TRBV6-3 and TRBJ2-1; 11 bases are shared with TRBD2. The CDR3 is 21 residues long. The junction had 19 bases not matched to a gene; V was cut back by 6 bases and J by 0 bases. Per the germline V gene, CDR1 is MNHEY and CDR2 is SVGEGT. The CDR3 DNA sequence: TGTGCCAGCAGACGTAAGACGACACTAGCGGGAGTGCGCAGCTCCTACAATGAGCAGTTCTTC. It encodes CASRRKTTLAGVRSSYNEQFF.